The clone carrying this T cell receptor (beta chain) was counted ten times or more. Its matching antigen is unknown. The sample originates from a study of early T cells in non-severe SARS-CoV-2 infection. About the research overall: Sequencing of bulk RNA from unsorted whole blood was done, without chain pairing.

Attachment of unique molecular identifiers was made to individual cDNA molecules. MiXCR, run by TCRdb on the 5' RACE reads, gives a single entry per CDR3 protein. The sample includes about 33,000 distinct CDR3 sequences, 5% seen only once; the top ten take around 14%. V was trimmed by 5 bases and J by 0 bases, leaving 22 bases between them. The CDR3 consists of 18 residues. The study, taken as a whole, reports: The matching step, a VDJdb search, favored anti-spike CD8 responses and missed private and CD4 specificities.

Sequenced: whole blood. This TCR was sampled from an adult who was a healthcare worker with PCR-confirmed SARS-CoV-2 infection or an uninfected control (not recorded which). V gene TRBV12-3 or TRBV12-4 combines with J gene TRBJ1-1; D is uncertain. CDR3 bases: TGTGCCAGCAGTCCCGGGCAAGTAGTGTGGGGTATGAACACTGAAGCTTTCTTT. As protein: CASSPGQVVWGMNTEAFF.